One and the same sample provided the 27 T cell receptor beta chains below, sequenced in a study of technical replicates of blood from a few donors. Assay used: immunoSEQ multiplex PCR; TCRdb lists only in-frame clones, some missing. The sample lists 82,000 or so clones, approximately 96% seen once, with about 0.36% in the top ten. The specimen sequenced was T cells isolated from PBMCs. The receptors were sampled from a human donor in good health.

This chain connects TRBV14 to TRBJ2-4; maybe TRBD2 (5 bases). Trimming removed 5 bases at V and 8 bases at J, with 13 bases between. Germline V gene lookup returns CDR1 SGHDN and CDR2 FVKESK. The CDR3 totals 13 residues. Here the CDR3 reads CASSGRGLDIQYF. CDR3 nucleotides: TGTGCCAGCAGCGGGAGAGGGCTGGACATTCAGTACTTC.

The rearrangement links TRBV10-3 to TRBJ2-1, with 12 bases matching TRBD2. With 7 bases clipped from V and 3 bases from J, the junction kept 7 bases outside the gene matches. This CDR3 is built from 16 residues. CDR1 is ENHRY, CDR2 SYGVKD, per germline. CDR3 coding DNA: TGTGCCATCACCCCAACTAGCGGGGGGTTCTACAATGAGCAGTTCTTC. Its protein is CAITPTSGGFYNEQFF.

The chain combines TRBV5-1 with TRBJ2-2, with D perhaps matching TRBD2 (5 bases). This CDR3 contains 14 residues. CDR1 is SGHRS and CDR2 is YFSETQ in the germline V gene. With 3 bases removed from V and 5 bases from J, the gap between germline ends came to 11 bases. The CDR3 loop is CASSSPSGTGELFF. CDR3 coding DNA: TGCGCCAGCAGCTCACCGTCGGGAACCGGGGAGCTGTTTTTT.

The rearrangement joins TRBV4-1 to TRBJ2-1; no clear D. Looked up from germline, CDR1 is MGHRA and CDR2 is YSYEKL. V was clipped by 1 base and J by 0 bases, with 10 bases between them. This CDR3 is built from 16 residues. CDR3 nucleotide sequence: TGCGCCAGCAGCCAAGGGTACCTGAGCTCCTACAATGAGCAGTTCTTC. Translated: CASSQGYLSSYNEQFF.

The chain employs TRBV11-2 and TRBJ1-1; D remains ambiguous. Trimming took off 1 base at V and 4 bases at J, with 10 bases between the two ends. Per the germline V gene, CDR1 is SGHAT and CDR2 is FQNNGV. The CDR3 loop spans 14 amino acids. The CDR3: CASSLGHQGTEAFF. The CDR3 DNA reads as TGTGCCAGCAGCTTAGGACACCAAGGCACTGAAGCTTTCTTT.

The chain employs TRBV9 and TRBJ2-5; 7 nucleotides line up with TRBD2. The CDR3 length is 14 residues. CDR1 is SGDLS, CDR2 YYNGEE, per germline. Losses at the gene ends were 3 bases for V and 2 bases for J; bases not matched to a gene: 4. The CDR3 sequence is CASSARLAQETQYF. The DNA for the CDR3 is TGTGCCAGCAGCGCACGACTAGCACAAGAGACCCAGTACTTC.

The chain links TRBV27 to TRBJ2-7; TRBD2 matches 8 bases. Germline CDR1 MNHEY, CDR2 SMNVEV (reference sequence). The CDR3 spans 13 residues. With 5 bases clipped from V and 2 bases from J, the junction kept 2 bases outside the gene matches. This chain's CDR3 is CASSLGLAYEQYF. For the CDR3, the DNA is TGTGCCAGCAGTCTGGGACTAGCCTACGAGCAGTACTTC.

The chain couples TRBV2 to TRBJ1-1; TRBD1 is a possible D gene (6 bases). CDR1 and CDR2 (germline): SNHLY, FYNNEI. The V end was cut by 2 bases, the J end by 1 base, with 8 bases between. This CDR3 has 14 amino acids. CDR3 sequence (DNA): TGTGCCAGCAGTGAAAGGACAGCGAACACTGAAGCTTTCTTT. It is translated as CASSERTANTEAFF.

The chain carries TRBV9 and TRBJ2-6; D unclear. The germline V and J ends were trimmed by 0 bases and 0 bases, with 4 bases remaining between them. CDR1 is SGDLS and CDR2 is YYNGEE in the germline V gene. This CDR3 contains 15 residues. CDR3 nucleotides: TGTGCCAGCAGCGTAGTCTCCTCTGGGGCCAACGTCCTGACTTTC. Translated: CASSVVSSGANVLTF.

V and J are TRBV13 and TRBJ2-2; 8 bases align to TRBD2. V shed 2 bases and J 4 bases; nucleotides not matched to a gene: 6. The CDR3 covers 16 residues. Germline CDR1 reads PRHDT; CDR2 reads FYEKMQ (reference sequence). CDR3 residues: CASSLLPREGTGELFF. CDR3 nucleotides: TGTGCCAGCAGCTTACTACCCCGGGAGGGCACCGGGGAGCTGTTTTTT.

V gene TRBV5-1 combines with J gene TRBJ1-2, with 7 bases matching TRBD1. CDR3 length: 18 amino acids. Trimming took 0 bases from V and 0 from J; bases not matched to a gene: 11. Germline V gives CDR1 SGHRS, CDR2 YFSETQ. CDR3 bases: TGCGCCAGCAGCTTGGCCCCTTTCTCGACAGGGCCTAACTATGGCTACACCTTC. Protein sequence: CASSLAPFSTGPNYGYTF. The full variable domain, completed using reference TRBV5-1 and TRBJ1-2, is KAGVTQTPRYLIKTRGQQVTLSCSPISGHRSVSWYQQTPGQGLQFLFEYFSETQRNKGNFPGRFSGRQFSNSRSEMNVSTLELGDSALYLCASSLAPFSTGPNYGYTFGSGTRLTVV.

The genes are TRBV4-1 and TRBJ2-1; a possible D gene is TRBD2 (6 bases). The CDR3 extends over 14 amino acids. Looked up from germline, CDR1 is MGHRA and CDR2 is YSYEKL. V lost 4 bases to trimming and J lost 3 bases, with 10 bases between them. CDR3 bases: TGCGCCAGCAGCCCCCAGACTAGCTACAATGAGCAGTTCTTC. It yields the protein CASSPQTSYNEQFF.

The rearrangement uses TRBV7-2 and TRBJ2-2; D gene uncertain. The CDR3 is 15 residues long. In germline, CDR1 is SGHTA, CDR2 FQGNSA. V lost 1 base and J 2 bases, leaving 8 bases between the germline ends. The DNA of the CDR3 is TGTGCCAGCAGCTTAGTACTTCTCAACACCGGGGAGCTGTTTTTT. Encoded protein: CASSLVLLNTGELFF.

This chain uses TRBV19 with TRBJ1-3; tentatively, D is TRBD1 (5 bases). Trimming cost V 8 bases and J 7 bases, with 21 bases left between them. CDR3 length: 15 amino acids. Per germline, CDR1 LNHDA and CDR2 SQIVND (reference sequence). The CDR3 here is CASGGETGRRNTIYF. The CDR3 DNA reads as TGTGCCAGTGGGGGGGAAACAGGACGTCGGAACACCATATATTTT.

This clone was counted once. The rearrangement joins TRBV7-9 to TRBJ2-5, with D perhaps matching TRBD1 (6 bases). Trimming left V 5 bases short and J 5 bases short, with 18 bases between. This CDR3 has 15 amino acids. Germline values: CDR1 SEHNR, CDR2 FQNEAQ (reference sequence). CDR3 nucleotides: TGTGCCAGCAGCCCAGACGGACAGCTGTGGGAGACCCAGTACTTC. Residues: CASSPDGQLWETQYF.

Comments on this clone: At one boundary the junction diverges from the germline segment, which might be a read error. The rearrangement joins TRBV6-1 to TRBJ2-4; no clear D gene. The CDR3 totals 11 residues. The germline CDR1 and CDR2 sequences are MNHNS and SASEGT. The CDR3 is CASSEGQIEHF. The CDR3 nucleotides are TGTGCCAGCAGTGAAGGCCAGATCGAACACTTC.

V is TRBV5-1 and J is TRBJ2-7; 8 bases agree with TRBD1. The germline V gene has CDR1 SGHRS and CDR2 YFSETQ. Trimming at V came to 3 bases and at J to 6 bases, leaving 2 bases not matched to a gene. CDR3 length: 12 residues. For the CDR3, the DNA is TGCGCCAGCAGCTCGACAGGGGTCGAGCAGTACTTC. The encoded protein is CASSSTGVEQYF.

The genes are TRBV10-3 and TRBJ2-7; D is perhaps TRBD1 (5 bases). CDR1 ENHRY and CDR2 SYGVKD come from the germline V gene. The V end lost 3 bases, the J end lost 4 bases, and 10 bases lay between the germline ends. The CDR3 sequence is 13 residues long. CDR3 nucleotides: TGTGCCATCAGTGACTGGAAGGGGTACGAGCAGTACTTC. It is translated as CAISDWKGYEQYF.

The CDR3 region is CASSFFSSGTGAYEQYF. The CDR3 nucleotides are TGTGCCAGCAGTTTTTTTTCATCCGGGACGGGGGCCTACGAGCAGTACTTC. J is TRBJ2-7 and V is TRBV27; D is possibly TRBD2 (6 bases). The V gene lost 3 bases and the J gene lost 2 bases, with 20 bases spanning the gap. Per the germline V gene, CDR1 is MNHEY and CDR2 is SMNVEV (reference sequence). The CDR3 has 17 residues.

The gene calls are TRBV2 and TRBJ2-1; 8 bases fit TRBD1. The trim removed 8 bases at V and 3 bases at J, leaving 6 bases unmatched. Germline-derived CDR1 and CDR2 are SNHLY and FYNNEI. This CDR3 comprises 14 residues. In nucleotides, the CDR3 is TGTGCCAGCCGCCCCGGGACAGGCTACAATGAGCAGTTCTTC. The encoded protein is CASRPGTGYNEQFF.

The rearrangement uses TRBV5-1 and TRBJ1-1; 8 bases match TRBD1. After removal of 3 bases from V and 5 bases from J, the junction contained 9 bases not matched to a gene. CDR3 length: 15 residues. Germline-derived CDR1 and CDR2 are SGHRS and YFSETQ. The CDR3 protein is CASSSQGAEGTEAFF. CDR3 nucleotide sequence: TGCGCCAGCAGCTCCCAGGGGGCCGAGGGAACTGAAGCTTTCTTT.

The V and J genes are TRBV7-2 and TRBJ2-7; D is perhaps TRBD2 (6 bases). Germline V gene sequence: CDR1 SGHTA, CDR2 FQGNSA. The CDR3 extends over 13 amino acids. V was trimmed by 0 bases and J by 6 bases, leaving 9 bases between them. The CDR3 DNA follows: TGTGCCAGCAGCTTAGCATCGGGGGTCGAGCAGTACTTC. Translated, it gives CASSLASGVEQYF.

The V and J genes are TRBV2 and TRBJ1-5; 7 bases align to TRBD1. Germline trimming cut 6 bases from V and 5 bases from J; bases unmatched to any gene: 4. Germline V gene lookup returns CDR1 SNHLY and CDR2 FYNNEI. This CDR3 has 13 amino acids. In nucleotides, the CDR3 is TGTGCCAGCAGATACGACAGGGATCAGCCCCAGCATTTT. Protein product: CASRYDRDQPQHF.

The chain combines TRBV2 with TRBJ2-1; D might be TRBD2 (6 bases). Between the trimmed V and J ends, which lost 8 bases and 9 bases, there was a span of 14 bases. CDR3 length equals 12 residues. The V gene's germline CDR1 is SNHLY and CDR2 FYNNEI. For the CDR3, the DNA is TGTGCCAGCCGGACGGGAGCAGGTGAGCAGTTCTTC. It is translated as CASRTGAGEQFF.

The chain employs TRBV10-3 and TRBJ2-2; possible D gene TRBD1, 7 bases. The V end was cut by 9 bases, the J end by 4 bases, with 21 bases between. The germline V gene has CDR1 ENHRY and CDR2 SYGVKD. The CDR3 has 16 residues. The CDR3 DNA reads as TGTGCCATGGGCCAGGGGGGCCCTCCGGGCACCGGGGAGCTGTTTTTT. This translates into CAMGQGGPPGTGELFF.

This clone has just one count. The chain recombines TRBV9 with TRBJ1-1, with D hard to call. Trimming shortened V by 4 bases and J by 0 bases, and 10 bases separated the two germline ends. This CDR3 has 14 amino acids. Germline CDR1 reads SGDLS; CDR2 reads YYNGEE. CDR3 nucleotide sequence: TGTGCCAGCAGCTACAACACGTTGAACACTGAAGCTTTCTTT. This encodes CASSYNTLNTEAFF.

The J gene is TRBJ1-2, the V gene TRBV28, with TRBD1 matching over 8 bases. This CDR3 contains 14 residues. Germline V lookup: CDR1 MDHEN, CDR2 SYDVKM. The V and J ends lost 5 bases and 1 base, in that order; junction bases with no gene match: 3. CDR3 residues: CASSVDRGNYGYTF. The CDR3, as DNA: TGTGCCAGCAGTGTTGACAGGGGTAACTATGGCTACACCTTC.